This TCR beta chain was recorded in a study of glioma-infiltrating T cells. Germline CDR1 is SNHLY and CDR2 is FYNNEI. V was pared by 6 bases and J by 3 bases, with 7 bases between. CDR3 length: 12 residues. Comment on this clonotype: The antigen remains unidentified.

General observations from the study: Tissue-blood divergence was below expectation in non-neoplastic patients, above in gliomas.

The iRepertoire nested amplicon-rescue multiplex PCR amplified TCR alpha and beta CDR3s from RNA. TCRdb reprocessed the multiplex PCR reads with MiXCR, giving one entry per CDR3 protein. The data contain under 150,000 distinct CDR3 sequences, around 42% of them singletons. This sequence originates from a human donor with low-grade glioma or glioblastoma, undergoing nonglioma brain surgery, or in good health (not recorded which). This chain connects TRBV2 to TRBJ2-3; unclear D gene. The source material was glioma tissue, nonneoplastic brain tissue, or PBMCs (not recorded which). This CDR3 reads CASRMTTDTQYF. The CDR3 nucleotides read TGTGCCAGCAGAATGACTACAGATACGCAGTATTTT.